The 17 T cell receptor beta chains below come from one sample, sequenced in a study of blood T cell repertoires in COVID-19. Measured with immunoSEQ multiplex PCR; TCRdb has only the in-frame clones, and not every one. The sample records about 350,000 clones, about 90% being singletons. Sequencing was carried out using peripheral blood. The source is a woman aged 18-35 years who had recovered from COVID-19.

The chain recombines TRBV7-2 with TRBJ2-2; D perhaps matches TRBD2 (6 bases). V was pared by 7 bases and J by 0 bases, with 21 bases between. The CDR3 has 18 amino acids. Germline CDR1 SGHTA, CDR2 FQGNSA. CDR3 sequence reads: CASNWRGGKYANTGELFF. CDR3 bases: TGTGCCAGCAATTGGAGAGGCGGGAAGTACGCGAACACCGGGGAGCTGTTTTTT.

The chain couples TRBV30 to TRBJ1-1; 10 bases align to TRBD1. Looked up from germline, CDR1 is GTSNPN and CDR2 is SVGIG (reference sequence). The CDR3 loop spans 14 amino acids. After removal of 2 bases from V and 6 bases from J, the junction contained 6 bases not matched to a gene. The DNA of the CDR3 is TGTGCCTGGAGTACCGGGACAGGGGCCTCTGAAGCTTTCTTT. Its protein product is CAWSTGTGASEAFF.

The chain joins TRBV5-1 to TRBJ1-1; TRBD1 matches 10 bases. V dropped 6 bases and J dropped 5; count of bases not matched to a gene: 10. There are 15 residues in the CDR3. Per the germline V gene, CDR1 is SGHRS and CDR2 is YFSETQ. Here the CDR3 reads CASTGQGGGVTEAFF. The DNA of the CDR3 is TGCGCCAGCACCGGACAGGGGGGTGGTGTAACTGAAGCTTTCTTT.

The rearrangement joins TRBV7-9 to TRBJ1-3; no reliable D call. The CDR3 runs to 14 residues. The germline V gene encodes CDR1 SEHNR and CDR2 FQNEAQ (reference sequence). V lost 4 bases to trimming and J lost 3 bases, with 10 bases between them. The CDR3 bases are TGTGCCAGCAGCTCCCTGTGGAGTGGAAACACCATATATTTT. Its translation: CASSSLWSGNTIYF. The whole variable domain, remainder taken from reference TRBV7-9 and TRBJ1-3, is DTGVSQNPRHKITKRGQNVTFRCDPISEHNRLYWYRQTLGQGPEFLTYFQNEAQLEKSRLLSDRFSAERPKGSFSTLEIQRTEQGDSAMYLCASSSLWSGNTIYFGEGSWLTVV.

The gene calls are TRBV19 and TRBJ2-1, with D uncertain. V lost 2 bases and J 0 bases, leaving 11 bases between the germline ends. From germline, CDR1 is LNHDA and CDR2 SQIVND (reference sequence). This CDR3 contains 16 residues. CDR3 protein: CASSINQVSSYNEQFF. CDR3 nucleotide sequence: TGTGCCAGTAGTATAAATCAGGTGAGCTCCTACAATGAGCAGTTCTTC. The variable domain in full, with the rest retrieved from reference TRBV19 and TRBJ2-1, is DGGITQSPKYLFRKEGQNVTLSCEQNLNHDAMYWYRQDPGQGLRLIYYSQIVNDFQKGDIAEGYSVSREKKESFPLTVTSAQKNPTAFYLCASSINQVSSYNEQFFGPGTRLTVL.

This chain's CDR3 is CASSSTGTADTGELFF. Here the CDR3 DNA reads TGTGCCAGCAGCTCCACCGGGACAGCGGACACCGGGGAGCTGTTTTTT. V gene TRBV5-4 combines with J gene TRBJ2-2; the match to TRBD1 covers 7 bases. The CDR3 totals 16 residues. Germline CDR1 reads SGHNT; CDR2 reads YYREEE (reference sequence). V lost 3 bases and J lost 3; bases outside the gene matches: 8. The full variable domain, rest sourced from reference TRBV5-4 and TRBJ2-2, is ETGVTQSPTHLIKTRGQQVTLRCSSQSGHNTVSWYQQALGQGPQFIFQYYREEENGRGNFPPRFSGLQFPNYSSELNVNALELDDSALYLCASSSTGTADTGELFFGEGSRLTVL.

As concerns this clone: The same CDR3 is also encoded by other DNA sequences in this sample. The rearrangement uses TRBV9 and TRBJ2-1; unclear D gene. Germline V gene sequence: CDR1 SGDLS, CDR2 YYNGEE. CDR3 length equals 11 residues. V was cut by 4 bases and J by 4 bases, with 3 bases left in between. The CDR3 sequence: CASSLYNEQFF. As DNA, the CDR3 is TGTGCCAGCAGCCTATACAATGAGCAGTTCTTC.

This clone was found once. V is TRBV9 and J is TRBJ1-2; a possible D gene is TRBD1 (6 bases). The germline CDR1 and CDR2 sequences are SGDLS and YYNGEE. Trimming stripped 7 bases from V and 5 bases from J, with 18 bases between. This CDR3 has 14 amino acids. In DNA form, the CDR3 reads TGTGCCAGCTCTCGTCCAGGGGTTGCATATGGCTACACCTTC. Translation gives CASSRPGVAYGYTF. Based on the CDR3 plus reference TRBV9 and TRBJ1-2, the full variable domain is DSGVTQTPKHLITATGQRVTLRCSPRSGDLSVYWYQQSLDQGLQFLIQYYNGEERAKGNILERFSAQQFPDLHSELNLSSLELGDSALYFCASSRPGVAYGYTFGSGTRLTVV.

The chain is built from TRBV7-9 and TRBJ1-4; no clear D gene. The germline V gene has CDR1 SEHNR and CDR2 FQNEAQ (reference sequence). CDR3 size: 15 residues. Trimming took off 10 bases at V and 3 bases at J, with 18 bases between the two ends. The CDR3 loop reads CAISEAADANEKLFF. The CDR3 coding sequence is TGTGCCATCTCCGAGGCGGCCGACGCTAATGAAAAACTGTTTTTT. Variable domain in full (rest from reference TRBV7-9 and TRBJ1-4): DTGVSQNPRHKITKRGQNVTFRCDPISEHNRLYWYRQTLGQGPEFLTYFQNEAQLEKSRLLSDRFSAERPKGSFSTLEIQRTEQGDSAMYLCAISEAADANEKLFFGSGTQLSVL.

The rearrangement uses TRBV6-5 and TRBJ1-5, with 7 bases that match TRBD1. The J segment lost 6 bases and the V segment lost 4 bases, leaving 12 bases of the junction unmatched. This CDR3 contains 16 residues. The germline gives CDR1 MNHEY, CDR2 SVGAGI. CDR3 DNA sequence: TGTGCCAGCAGTTCAACATTTGGACAGGCTGGTCAGCCCCAGCATTTT. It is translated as CASSSTFGQAGQPQHF.

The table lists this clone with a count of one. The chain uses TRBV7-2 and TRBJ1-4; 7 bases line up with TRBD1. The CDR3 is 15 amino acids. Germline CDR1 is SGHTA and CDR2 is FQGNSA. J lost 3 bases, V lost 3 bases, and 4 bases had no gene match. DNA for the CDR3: TGTGCCAGCAGCTTCGCCAGGGGGGCTAATGAAAAACTGTTTTTT. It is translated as CASSFARGANEKLFF.

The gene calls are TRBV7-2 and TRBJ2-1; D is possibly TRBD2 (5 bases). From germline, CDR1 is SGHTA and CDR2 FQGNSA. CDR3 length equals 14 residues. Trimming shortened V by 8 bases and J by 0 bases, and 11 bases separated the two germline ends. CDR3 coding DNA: TGTGCCAGCGGGCGGGTCAGCTCCTACAATGAGCAGTTCTTC. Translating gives CASGRVSSYNEQFF.

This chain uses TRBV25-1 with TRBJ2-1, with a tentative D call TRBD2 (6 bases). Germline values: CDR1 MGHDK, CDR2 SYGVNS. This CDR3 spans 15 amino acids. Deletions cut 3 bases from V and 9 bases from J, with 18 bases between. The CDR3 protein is CASSDWSLARSEQFF. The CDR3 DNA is TGTGCCAGCAGTGATTGGAGTCTAGCGAGGAGTGAGCAGTTCTTC.

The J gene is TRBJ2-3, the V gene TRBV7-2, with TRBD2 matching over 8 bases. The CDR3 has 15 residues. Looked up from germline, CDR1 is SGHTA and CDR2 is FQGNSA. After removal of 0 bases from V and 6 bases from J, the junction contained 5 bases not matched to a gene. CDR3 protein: CASSLAASGPDTQYF. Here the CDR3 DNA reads TGTGCCAGCAGCTTAGCGGCTAGCGGGCCCGATACGCAGTATTTT.

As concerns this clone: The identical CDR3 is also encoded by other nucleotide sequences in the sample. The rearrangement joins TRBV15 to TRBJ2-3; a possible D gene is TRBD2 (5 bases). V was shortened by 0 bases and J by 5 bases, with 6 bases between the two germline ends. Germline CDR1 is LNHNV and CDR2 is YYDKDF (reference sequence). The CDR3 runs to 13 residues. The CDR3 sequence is CATSRDRGDTQYF. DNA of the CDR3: TGTGCCACCAGCAGAGATCGGGGAGATACGCAGTATTTT.

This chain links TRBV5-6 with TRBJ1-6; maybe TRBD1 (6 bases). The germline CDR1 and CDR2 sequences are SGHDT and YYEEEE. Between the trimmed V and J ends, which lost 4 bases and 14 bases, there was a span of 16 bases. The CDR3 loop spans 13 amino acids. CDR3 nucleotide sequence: TGTGCCAGCAGCGCCGGCCAGGGGTTAACCCTCCACTTT. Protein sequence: CASSAGQGLTLHF. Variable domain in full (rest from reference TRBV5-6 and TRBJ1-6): DAGVTQSPTHLIKTRGQQVTLRCSPKSGHDTVSWYQQALGQGPQFIFQYYEEEERQRGNFPDRFSGHQFPNYSSELNVNALLLGDSALYLCASSAGQGLTLHFGNGTRLTVT.

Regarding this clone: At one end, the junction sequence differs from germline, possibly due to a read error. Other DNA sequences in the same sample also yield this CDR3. The CDR3: CASSWGQLNTEAFF. The CDR3 nucleotides read TGTGCCAGCAGCTGGGGACAGCTAAACACTGAAGCCTTCTTT. This chain links TRBV7-2 with TRBJ1-1; the match to TRBD1 covers 7 bases. Germline V lookup: CDR1 SGHTA, CDR2 FQGNSA. The CDR3 runs 14 residues. Variable domain in full (rest from reference TRBV7-2 and TRBJ1-1): GAGVSQSPSNKVTEKGKDVELRCDPISGHTALYWYRQSLGQGLEFLIYFQGNSAPDKSGLPSDRFSAERTGGSVSTLTIQRTQQEDSAVYLCASSWGQLNTEAFFGQGTRLTVV.